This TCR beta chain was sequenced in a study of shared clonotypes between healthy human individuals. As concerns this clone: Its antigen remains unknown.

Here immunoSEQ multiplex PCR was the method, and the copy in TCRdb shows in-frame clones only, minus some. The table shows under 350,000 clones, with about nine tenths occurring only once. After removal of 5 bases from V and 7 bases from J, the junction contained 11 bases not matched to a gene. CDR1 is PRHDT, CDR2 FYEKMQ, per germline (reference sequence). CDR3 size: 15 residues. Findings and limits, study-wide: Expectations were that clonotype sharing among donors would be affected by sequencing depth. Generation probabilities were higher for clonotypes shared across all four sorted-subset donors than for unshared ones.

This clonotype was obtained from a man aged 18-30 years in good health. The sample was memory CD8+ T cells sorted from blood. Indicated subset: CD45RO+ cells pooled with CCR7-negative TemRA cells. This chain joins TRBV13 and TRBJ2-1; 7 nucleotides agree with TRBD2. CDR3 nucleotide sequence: TGTGCCAGCAGCCCCTATCTAGCGGAACGGAATGAGCAGTTCTTC. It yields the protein CASSPYLAERNEQFF.